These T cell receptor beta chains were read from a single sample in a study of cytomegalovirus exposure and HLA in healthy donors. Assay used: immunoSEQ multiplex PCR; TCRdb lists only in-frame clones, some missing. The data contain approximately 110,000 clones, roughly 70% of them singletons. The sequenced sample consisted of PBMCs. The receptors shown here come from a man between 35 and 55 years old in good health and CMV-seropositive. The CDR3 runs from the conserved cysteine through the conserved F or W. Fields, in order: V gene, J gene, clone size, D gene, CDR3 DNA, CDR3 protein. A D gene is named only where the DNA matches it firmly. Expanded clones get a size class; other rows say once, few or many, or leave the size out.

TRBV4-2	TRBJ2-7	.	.	TGTGCCAGCAGCCAGGGGCACTCCTACGAGCAGTACTTC	CASSQGHSYEQYF
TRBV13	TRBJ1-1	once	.	TGTGCCAGCAGCTTAGAAGCGAACACTGAAGCTTTCTTT	CASSLEANTEAFF
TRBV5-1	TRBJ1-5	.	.	TGCGCCAGCAGCCGGACACCTCAGGATAGCAATCAGCCCCAGCATTTT	CASSRTPQDSNQPQHF
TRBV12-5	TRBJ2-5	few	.	TGTGCTAGTGCCTCACGAACGACAGAAGAGACCCAGTACTTC	CASASRTTEETQYF
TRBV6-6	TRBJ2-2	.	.	TGTGCCAGCCGGATCGGGGGGCAAAGGGAGCTGTTTTTT	CASRIGGQRELFF
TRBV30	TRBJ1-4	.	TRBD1	TGTGCCTGGAATTACAGGGGGCGGAATGAAAAACTGTTTTTT	CAWNYRGRNEKLFF
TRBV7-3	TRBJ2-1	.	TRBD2	TGTGCCAGCAGCTTAAACACTGGCTCGGCTAGCGGGCCCTACAATGAGCAGTTCTTC	CASSLNTGSASGPYNEQFF
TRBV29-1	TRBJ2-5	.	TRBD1	TGCAGCGCCAGACAGGGTCTTGAGACCCAGTACTTC	CSARQGLETQYF
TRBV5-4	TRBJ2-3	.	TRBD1	TGTGCCAGCAGACGGGACAGGGGCGCAGATACGCAGTATTTT	CASRRDRGADTQYF
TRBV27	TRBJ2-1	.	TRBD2	TGTGCCAGCAGTATTCGACTAGCGGGGGGGAATGAGCAGTTCTTC	CASSIRLAGGNEQFF
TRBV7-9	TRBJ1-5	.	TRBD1	TGTGCCAGCAGCTTAACAGGGGTCAATCAGCCCCAGCATTTT	CASSLTGVNQPQHF
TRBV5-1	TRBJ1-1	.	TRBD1	TGCGCCAGCAGCTTGGTATCAGGGGGTAACACTGAAGCTTTCTTT	CASSLVSGGNTEAFF
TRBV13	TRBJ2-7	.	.	TGTGCCAGCAGCTTATATTTCGGTGGAGGAAACGAGCAGTACTTC	CASSLYFGGGNEQYF
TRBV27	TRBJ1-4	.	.	TGTGCCAGCAGTCCTAGGTTCGCTTCAACTAATGAAAAACTGTTTTTT	CASSPRFASTNEKLFF
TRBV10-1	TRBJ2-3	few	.	TGCGCCAGCTCCACTAGCACAGATACGCAGTATTTT	CASSTSTDTQYF
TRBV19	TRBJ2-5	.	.	TGTGCCAGTAGTATTACCCCACAGGCCACGCGTCGGGAGACCCAGTACTTC	CASSITPQATRRETQYF
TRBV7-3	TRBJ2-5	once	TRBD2	TGTGCCAGCAGCTACGGACTAGCGGGAGAGACCCAGTACTTC	CASSYGLAGETQYF
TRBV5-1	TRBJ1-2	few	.	TGCGCCAGCAGCTTGGAGGCAGGGTCTGGCTACACCTTC	CASSLEAGSGYTF
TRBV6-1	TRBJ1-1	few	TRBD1	TGTGCCACTAAGGGACAGCTGAACACTGAAGCTTTCTTT	CATKGQLNTEAFF
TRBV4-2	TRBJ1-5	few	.	TGTGCCAGCAGCCATAACGCGGATCAGCCCCAGCATTTT	CASSHNADQPQHF
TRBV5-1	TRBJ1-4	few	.	TGCGCCAGCAGCTCCAACCTGATGAGCGCTAATGAAAAACTGTTTTTT	CASSSNLMSANEKLFF
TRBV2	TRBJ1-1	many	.	TGTGCCAGCACCCCCAGCGCGATGAACACTGAAGCTTTCTTT	CASTPSAMNTEAFF
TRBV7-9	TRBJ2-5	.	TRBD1	TGTGCCAGCAGCTTGGCCGGGACAGGGGAAGAGACCCAGTACTTC	CASSLAGTGEETQYF
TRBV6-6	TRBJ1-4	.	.	TGTGCCAGCAGTCCAGACCTGGGGGGAAAACTGTTTTTT	CASSPDLGGKLFF
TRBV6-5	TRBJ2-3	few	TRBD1	TGTGCCAGCAGGGGACAGGGTCGCGGTTATACGCAGTATTTT	CASRGQGRGYTQYF
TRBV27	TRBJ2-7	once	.	TGTGCCAGCACCGGACAGAACTCCTACGAGCAGTACTTC	CASTGQNSYEQYF
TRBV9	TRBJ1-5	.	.	TGTGCCAGCAGCCTTGGACAGACTTATCAGCCCCAGCATTTT	CASSLGQTYQPQHF
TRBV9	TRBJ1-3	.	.	TGTGCCAGCAGCGCCAGCCTCTTTGGAGGGCATGGAAACACCATATATTTT	CASSASLFGGHGNTIYF
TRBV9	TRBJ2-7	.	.	TGTGCCAGCAGCGTAGAACCGGGACACCCTTACGAGCAGTACTTC	CASSVEPGHPYEQYF
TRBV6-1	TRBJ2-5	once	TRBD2	TGTGCCAGCAGTGAATCGGGCGGGAGGGCCCTCGGAGAGACCCAGTACTTC	CASSESGGRALGETQYF
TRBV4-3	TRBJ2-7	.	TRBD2	TGCGCCAGCAGCCAAGATCGGGAGGGGAAGACCTACGAGCAGTACTTC	CASSQDREGKTYEQYF
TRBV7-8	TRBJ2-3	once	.	TGTGCCAGCAGCTCAGACAGGAGCACAGATACGCAGTATTTT	CASSSDRSTDTQYF